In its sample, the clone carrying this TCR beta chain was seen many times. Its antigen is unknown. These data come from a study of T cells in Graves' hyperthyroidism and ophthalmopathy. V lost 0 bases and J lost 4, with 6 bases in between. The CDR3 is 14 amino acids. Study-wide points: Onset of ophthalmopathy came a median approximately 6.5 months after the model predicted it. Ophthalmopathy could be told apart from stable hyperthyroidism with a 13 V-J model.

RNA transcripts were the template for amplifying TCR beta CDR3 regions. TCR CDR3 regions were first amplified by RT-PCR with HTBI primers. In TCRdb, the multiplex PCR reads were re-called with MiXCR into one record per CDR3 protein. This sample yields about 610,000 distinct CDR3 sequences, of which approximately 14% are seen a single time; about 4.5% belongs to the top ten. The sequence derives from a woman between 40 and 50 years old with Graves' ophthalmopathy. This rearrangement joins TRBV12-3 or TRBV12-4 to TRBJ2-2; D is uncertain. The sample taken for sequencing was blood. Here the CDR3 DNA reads TGTGCCAGCAGTTTAGCGGTGGTCACCGGGGAGCTGTTTTTT. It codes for CASSLAVVTGELFF.